One and the same sample provided the 29 T cell receptor beta chains below, sequenced in a study of memory CD4+ T cells and cytomegalovirus serostatus. Single viable CD3+CD4+CD8-CD45RO+ cells were sorted as the memory CD4+ T cells. Repertoires were generated with immunoSEQ multiplex PCR, while TCRdb's copy carries only in-frame clones and drops some. The sample lists roughly 40,000 clones, 70% to 80% seen once, with 1% to 1.3% in the top ten. Sequenced input: memory CD4+ T cells from blood. Source of these receptors: an adult in good health and CMV-seronegative.

J is TRBJ2-5 and V is TRBV7-8, with a possible D match to TRBD1 (6 bases). The CDR3 consists of 13 residues. Germline loops: CDR1 SGHVS, CDR2 FQNEAQ. With 5 bases removed from V and 1 base from J, the gap between germline ends came to 8 bases. The CDR3 nucleotides are TGTGCCAGCAGCGACAGGCTCCAAGAGACCCAGTACTTC. The encoded protein is CASSDRLQETQYF.

J is TRBJ2-4 and V is TRBV4-1, with D uncertain. Between the trimmed V and J ends, which lost 0 bases and 8 bases, there was a span of 14 bases. The CDR3 runs 15 residues. Germline V gene sequence: CDR1 MGHRA, CDR2 YSYEKL. For the CDR3, the DNA is TGCGCCAGCAGCCAAGACGGTTCGCTTCGGGACATTCAGTACTTC. Amino acids: CASSQDGSLRDIQYF.

V gene TRBV5-1 combines with J gene TRBJ2-5; 10 nucleotides align to TRBD2. This CDR3 has 14 residues. Germline CDR1 reads SGHRS; CDR2 reads YFSETQ. V trimming: 4 bases; J trimming: 4 bases; junction bases outside the gene matches: 4. Here the CDR3 reads CASSATSGRETQYF. The DNA of the CDR3 is TGCGCCAGCAGCGCGACTAGCGGGCGAGAGACCCAGTACTTC.

This sequence joins TRBV11-3 and TRBJ1-4; tentatively, D is TRBD1 (5 bases). This CDR3 comprises 14 residues. Trimming took off 4 bases at V and 0 bases at J, with 6 bases between the two ends. Germline V lookup: CDR1 SGHNT, CDR2 YENEEA. CDR3 protein: CASSSGTTNEKLFF. CDR3 coding DNA: TGTGCCAGCAGCTCAGGGACAACTAATGAAAAACTGTTTTTT.

J is TRBJ1-1 and V is TRBV5-1; 8 positions match TRBD1. The ends lost 3 bases at V and 4 bases at J; junction bases unmatched: 5. The germline CDR1 and CDR2 sequences are SGHRS and YFSETQ. The CDR3 runs 14 residues. Here the CDR3 DNA reads TGCGCCAGCAGCTCGCAGGGGGCGCCCACTGAAGCTTTCTTT. This encodes CASSSQGAPTEAFF.

This chain links TRBV7-9 with TRBJ1-2; 8 nucleotides agree with TRBD1. The CDR3 length is 16 residues. The trim removed 5 bases at V and 3 bases at J, leaving 11 bases unmatched. Germline CDR1 is SEHNR and CDR2 is FQNEAQ (reference sequence). The CDR3 reads CASSLSGQAGDYGYTF. The CDR3 DNA follows: TGTGCCAGCAGCCTGTCGGGACAGGCCGGAGACTATGGCTACACCTTC. Together with reference TRBV7-9 and TRBJ1-2, the CDR3 gives the full variable domain: DTGVSQNPRHKITKRGQNVTFRCDPISEHNRLYWYRQTLGQGPEFLTYFQNEAQLEKSRLLSDRFSAERPKGSFSTLEIQRTEQGDSAMYLCASSLSGQAGDYGYTFGSGTRLTVV.

This chain uses TRBV2 with TRBJ2-3; a weak D match, TRBD2 (6 bases). CDR1 is SNHLY and CDR2 is FYNNEI in the germline V gene. The CDR3 runs to 15 residues. V was shortened by 2 bases and J by 0 bases, with 9 bases between the two germline ends. The CDR3 sequence: CASSELAMSTDTQYF. Here the CDR3 DNA reads TGTGCCAGCAGTGAACTAGCGATGAGCACAGATACGCAGTATTTT. Looking up the rest from reference TRBV2 and TRBJ2-3 gives the full variable domain: EPEVTQTPSHQVTQMGQEVILRCVPISNHLYFYWYRQILGQKVEFLVSFYNNEISEKSEIFDDQFSVERPDGSNFTLKIRSTKLEDSAMYFCASSELAMSTDTQYFGPGTRLTVL.

The chain links TRBV6-5 to TRBJ1-1; D gene ambiguous. This CDR3 has 11 amino acids. V was pared by 4 bases and J by 7 bases, with 7 bases between. CDR1 and CDR2 (germline): MNHEY, SVGAGI. CDR3 sequence: CASSSNYEAFF. The DNA for the CDR3 is TGTGCCAGCAGTTCTAACTATGAAGCTTTCTTT.

This chain joins TRBV2 and TRBJ2-5; 7 nucleotides line up with TRBD1. The J call is doubtful: the DNA matches TRBJ2-7 better. Germline values: CDR1 SNHLY, CDR2 FYNNEI. The CDR3 is 15 residues long. CDR3 sequence (DNA): TGTGCCAGCAGTCTCTCGGGACAGAAACGGTACGAGCAGTACTTC. It specifies CASSLSGQKRYEQYF.

The J gene is TRBJ2-7, the V gene TRBV10-2; D unresolved. Germline lookup yields CDR1 WSHSY and CDR2 SAAADI. The CDR3 spans 12 residues. V was trimmed by 6 bases and J by 5 bases, leaving 11 bases between them. The CDR3 DNA is TGCGCCAGCAGGGGCGACCTAAACGAGCAGTACTTC. Protein sequence: CASRGDLNEQYF.

The V call is TRBV18, the J call TRBJ2-4; 8 nucleotides line up with TRBD1. CDR1 is KGHSH and CDR2 is LQKENI in the germline V gene. The CDR3 length is 14 residues. V was clipped by 6 bases and J by 8 bases; unmatched bases: 9. CDR3 residues: CASSPGQGGDIQYF. DNA for the CDR3: TGTGCCAGCTCTCCCGGACAGGGAGGTGACATTCAGTACTTC. The entire variable domain, with the rest obtained from reference TRBV18 and TRBJ2-4, is as follows: NAGVMQNPRHLVRRRGQEARLRCSPMKGHSHVYWYRQLPEEGLKFMVYLQKENIIDESGMPKERFSAEFPKEGPSILRIQQVVRGDSAAYFCASSPGQGGDIQYFGAGTRLSVL.

This clone appeared a few times. The genes are TRBV5-4 and TRBJ2-3, with unresolved D. Germline CDR1 is SGHNT and CDR2 is YYREEE (reference sequence). The V gene lost 3 bases and the J gene lost 0 bases, with 5 bases spanning the gap. This CDR3 has 13 amino acids. CDR3 bases: TGTGCCAGCAGCTCTGGGAGCACAGATACGCAGTATTTT. Its protein product is CASSSGSTDTQYF.

A few counts support this clone. The genes are TRBV18 and TRBJ1-4; no reliable D call. CDR1 KGHSH and CDR2 LQKENI come from the germline V gene. The CDR3 length is 14 residues. V gave up 2 bases and J gave up 7 bases, with 11 bases separating them. The CDR3 spells CASSPGLEGEKLFF. The CDR3 bases are TGTGCCAGCTCACCAGGCTTGGAGGGTGAAAAACTGTTTTTT.

The V and J genes are TRBV29-1 and TRBJ1-4; 8 bases are a match to TRBD1. This CDR3 has 13 residues. Trimming cost V 4 bases and J 8 bases; bases outside gene matches: 6. Germline V gene data show CDR1 as SQVTM and CDR2 as ANQGSEA. The CDR3 protein is CSVASRDREKLFF. The CDR3 coding sequence is TGCAGCGTTGCGTCCCGGGACAGGGAAAAACTGTTTTTT.

The rearrangement links TRBV14 to TRBJ1-2, with D perhaps matching TRBD1 (5 bases). The V end was cut by 4 bases, the J end by 0 bases, with 15 bases between. Germline values: CDR1 SGHDN, CDR2 FVKESK. The CDR3 covers 16 residues. The CDR3 region has the DNA TGTGCCAGCAGCCCATTTGGGACGGTGGCTAACTATGGCTACACCTTC. Its protein is CASSPFGTVANYGYTF.

The rearrangement links TRBV9 to TRBJ2-7; the D gene could be TRBD1 or TRBD2 (5 bases each). The germline CDR1 and CDR2 sequences are SGDLS and YYNGEE. Trimming stripped 5 bases from V and 1 base from J, with 16 bases between. This CDR3 spans 15 amino acids. CDR3 nucleotides: TGTGCCAGCAGTGCAGCCCCGGGACCGTCCTACGAGCAGTACTTC. This sequence encodes CASSAAPGPSYEQYF.

The V and J genes are TRBV29-1 and TRBJ1-4, with D possibly TRBD1 on 5 matching bases. In germline, CDR1 is SQVTM, CDR2 ANQGSEA. The CDR3 is 18 residues long. Trimming pared 7 bases from V and 4 bases from J, leaving 28 bases between. The CDR3 is CSDRKLTDSTDHNEKLFF. In DNA form, the CDR3 reads TGCAGCGACCGCAAACTGACAGACTCAACCGATCATAATGAAAAACTGTTTTTT.

This sequence joins TRBV7-9 and TRBJ2-7, with D possibly TRBD1 on 6 matching bases. Germline CDR1 SEHNR, CDR2 FQNEAQ (reference sequence). The CDR3 length is 15 residues. Trimming took 2 bases from V and 0 from J, leaving 11 bases between them. The CDR3 spells CASSLTGQRSYEQYF. CDR3 nucleotides: TGTGCCAGCAGCTTAACCGGACAGCGCTCCTACGAGCAGTACTTC.

The chain links TRBV9 to TRBJ2-5; tentatively, D is TRBD2 (6 bases). CDR1 and CDR2 from the germline V gene are SGDLS and YYNGEE. The CDR3 is 14 residues long. V gave up 0 bases and J gave up 3 bases, with 9 bases separating them. The CDR3 DNA reads TGTGCCAGCAGCGTAGGAATAGCGGAAGAGACCCAGTACTTC. This gives the protein CASSVGIAEETQYF.

This chain links TRBV30 with TRBJ1-6, with a tentative D call TRBD1 (6 bases). This CDR3 spans 12 amino acids. Trimming stripped 5 bases from V and 8 bases from J, with 10 bases between. Per germline, CDR1 GTSNPN and CDR2 SVGIG (reference sequence). The CDR3 DNA is TGTGCCTGGGGACAGACTCATTCACCCCTCCACTTT. Translation: CAWGQTHSPLHF. Complete variable domain (other parts from reference TRBV30 and TRBJ1-6): SQTIHQWPATLVQPVGSPLSLECTVEGTSNPNLYWYRQAAGRGLQLLFYSVGIGQISSEVPQNLSASRPQDRQFILSSKKLLLSDSGFYLCAWGQTHSPLHFGNGTRLTVT.

The V gene is TRBV19, the J gene TRBJ2-5, with 9 bases matching TRBD1. This CDR3 comprises 14 residues. The trim removed 5 bases at V and 5 bases at J, leaving 6 bases unmatched. Per germline, CDR1 LNHDA and CDR2 SQIVND (reference sequence). The CDR3 spells CASSGTGSEETQYF. For the CDR3, the DNA is TGTGCCAGTAGTGGGACAGGGTCGGAGGAGACCCAGTACTTC.

The chain employs TRBV11-2 and TRBJ1-2; no definite D call. Trimming stripped 5 bases from V and 5 bases from J, with 12 bases between. Looked up from germline, CDR1 is SGHAT and CDR2 is FQNNGV. The CDR3 contains 13 residues. The CDR3 coding sequence is TGTGCCAGCAGCGAATGGGAGGCGTATGGCTACACCTTC. This sequence encodes CASSEWEAYGYTF.

The chain joins TRBV7-2 to TRBJ1-1; D gene unclear. Trimming cost V 2 bases and J 1 base, with 8 bases left between them. Looked up from germline, CDR1 is SGHTA and CDR2 is FQGNSA. The CDR3 spans 14 residues. CDR3 sequence: CASSLLGKNTEAFF. The CDR3 nucleotides read TGTGCCAGCAGCTTACTGGGGAAGAACACTGAAGCTTTCTTT.

The rearrangement links TRBV7-2 to TRBJ2-3, with 11 bases that match TRBD2. The CDR3 runs 15 residues. CDR1 SGHTA and CDR2 FQGNSA come from the germline V gene. Trimming took 3 bases from V and 3 from J; bases not matched to a gene: 2. CDR3 sequence (DNA): TGTGCCAGCAGCTTTTCTAGCGGGAGGACAGATACGCAGTATTTT. It yields the protein CASSFSSGRTDTQYF.

This chain connects TRBV30 to TRBJ1-5, with no clear D. Between the trimmed V and J ends, which lost 1 base and 0 bases, there was a span of 1 base. Germline CDR1 GTSNPN, CDR2 SVGIG (reference sequence). This CDR3 is built from 12 residues. The CDR3 nucleotides read TGTGCCTGGAGTGATAGCAATCAGCCCCAGCATTTT. Protein: CAWSDSNQPQHF.

This chain connects TRBV6-6 to TRBJ2-5; 7 bases fit TRBD1. J lost 3 bases, V lost 6 bases, and 7 bases had no gene match. Germline CDR1 is MNHNY and CDR2 is SVGAGI (reference sequence). CDR3 length: 14 residues. For the CDR3, the DNA is TGTGCCAGCAGCCCTAGTGGGACAGAAGAGACCCAGTACTTC. The encoded protein is CASSPSGTEETQYF.

The chain couples TRBV18 to TRBJ2-3, with 8 bases identical to TRBD1. CDR3 length equals 15 residues. Trimming cost V 6 bases and J 4 bases; bases outside gene matches: 9. Germline values: CDR1 KGHSH, CDR2 LQKENI. The CDR3 protein is CASSDGQGESDTQYF. The CDR3 DNA follows: TGTGCCAGCTCGGACGGACAGGGAGAGTCAGATACGCAGTATTTT.

The genes are TRBV19 and TRBJ1-1; tentatively, D is TRBD1 (5 bases). The V end was cut by 7 bases, the J end by 6 bases, with 9 bases between. The CDR3 spans 11 residues. The germline gives CDR1 LNHDA, CDR2 SQIVND (reference sequence). CDR3 protein: CASTGFAEAFF. The CDR3, as DNA: TGTGCCAGTACAGGGTTCGCTGAAGCTTTCTTT.

V and J are TRBV15 and TRBJ1-4; weak D call: TRBD1 (6 bases). Germline V lookup: CDR1 LNHNV, CDR2 YYDKDF (reference sequence). This CDR3 has 16 amino acids. V lost 7 bases and J 6 bases, leaving 21 bases between the germline ends. This CDR3 reads CATKQSRGLADEKLFF. The DNA of the CDR3 is TGTGCCACCAAGCAGAGTAGGGGGTTGGCGGATGAAAAACTGTTTTTT. Full variable domain (outside the CDR3, taken from reference TRBV15 and TRBJ1-4): DAMVIQNPRYQVTQFGKPVTLSCSQTLNHNVMYWYQQKSSQAPKLLFHYYDKDFNNEADTPDNFQSRRPNTSFCFLDIRSPGLGDTAMYLCATKQSRGLADEKLFFGSGTQLSVL.